This note documents a single T cell receptor beta chain sequence. The antigen is undetermined. The data stem from a study of cytomegalovirus exposure and HLA in healthy donors. General observations from the study: The listing of fewer than 200 TCR beta chains classed them as cytomegalovirus-associated. The study reported that TCR beta sequences accurately predicted HLA-A and HLA-B alleles in most subjects. Later analysis identified a missense DCLRE1C variant that was linked to TCR beta V- and J-gene trimming. It was reported that the classifier diagnosed cytomegalovirus status with high specificity and sensitivity in both the original and validation cohorts.

Trimming pared 4 bases from V and 4 bases from J, leaving 12 bases between. Per germline, CDR1 SGDLS and CDR2 YYNGEE. The CDR3 has 14 amino acids. Amplification used 60 Vbeta primers and 13 Jbeta primers. The assay was immunoSEQ multiplex PCR, and TCRdb's table has in-frame clones only and misses some. This table has roughly 250,000 clones, around 80% appearing once. The chain carries TRBV9 and TRBJ2-1; D not certain. The sequenced sample was PBMCs. This TCR was sampled from a girl aged 2 to 10 in good health and CMV-seronegative. CDR3 amino acids: CASSPEAGYNEQFF. The CDR3 DNA sequence: TGTGCCAGCAGCCCAGAGGCTGGGTACAATGAGCAGTTCTTC.